The 13 T cell receptor beta chains below all came from one sample that was sequenced in a study of T cell clones after liver transplantation. Sequencing was performed with immunoSEQ multiplex PCR; in TCRdb, only in-frame clones are kept and a portion is missing. The sample yields around 110,000 clones, 75% to 95% seen once. This material consisted of CD4+ T cells from blood, taken 12 months after liver transplant. These receptors were taken from a human patient who received a liver transplant. Some T cells may be transferred from the graft donor.

V gene TRBV19 combines with J gene TRBJ2-5; tentative D call: TRBD2 (6 bases). This CDR3 has 13 residues. Germline CDR1 LNHDA, CDR2 SQIVND (reference sequence). V shed 6 bases and J shed 4 bases, with 12 bases lying between them. The CDR3 DNA is TGTGCCAGTAGGAGACTAGGCGGAGAGACCCAGTACTTC. It is translated as CASRRLGGETQYF. The whole variable domain, filled in from reference TRBV19 and TRBJ2-5, reads DGGITQSPKYLFRKEGQNVTLSCEQNLNHDAMYWYRQDPGQGLRLIYYSQIVNDFQKGDIAEGYSVSREKKESFPLTVTSAQKNPTAFYLCASRRLGGETQYFGPGTRLLVL.

The chain has TRBV6-1 and TRBJ2-7; D unresolved. V gave up 6 bases and J gave up 5 bases, with 14 bases separating them. This CDR3 comprises 13 residues. Germline CDR1 reads MNHNS; CDR2 reads SASEGT. Here the CDR3 DNA reads TGTGCCAGCAGAACTTCGACTGGAGACGAGCAGTACTTC. Translating gives CASRTSTGDEQYF.

The chain couples TRBV7-2 to TRBJ2-6, with a weak D call TRBD1 (6 bases). The length of the CDR3 is 16 residues. Trimming shortened V by 6 bases and J by 0 bases, and 12 bases separated the two germline ends. Germline CDR1 is SGHTA and CDR2 is FQGNSA. This chain's CDR3 is CASSFQGSSGANVLTF. CDR3 DNA sequence: TGTGCCAGCAGTTTCCAGGGGAGCTCTGGGGCCAACGTCCTGACTTTC.

The chain employs TRBV28 and TRBJ1-2, with D possibly TRBD1 on 5 matching bases. V lost 3 bases, J lost 7 bases, and 12 bases lay in between. Germline-derived CDR1 and CDR2 are MDHEN and SYDVKM. The CDR3 totals 13 residues. In DNA, the CDR3 is TGTGCCAGCAGTTTCATTCGGGGGATTGGCTACACCTTC. It encodes CASSFIRGIGYTF.

J is TRBJ2-3 and V is TRBV5-4; 7 nucleotides agree with TRBD2. The CDR3 covers 18 residues. Germline CDR1 and CDR2: SGHNT and YYREEE (reference sequence). J lost 0 bases, V lost 4 bases, and 14 bases had no gene match. The CDR3 spells CASSPSLRAGDSTDTQYF. The CDR3 DNA sequence: TGTGCCAGCAGCCCGTCGTTGCGGGCGGGAGATAGCACAGATACGCAGTATTTT.

J is TRBJ2-3 and V is TRBV5-1; D might be TRBD2 (5 bases). The CDR3 covers 14 residues. Germline CDR1 and CDR2: SGHRS and YFSETQ. The V gene lost 3 bases and the J gene lost 4 bases, with 12 bases spanning the gap. The chain's CDR3 is CASSWAGNPDTQYF. The CDR3 DNA sequence: TGCGCCAGCAGCTGGGCCGGGAACCCAGATACGCAGTATTTT.

The genes are TRBV29-1 and TRBJ2-2, with D uncertain. The CDR3 totals 16 residues. Germline V gives CDR1 SQVTM, CDR2 ANQGSEA. V was shortened by 3 bases and J by 0 bases, with 14 bases between the two germline ends. This CDR3 reads CSVDRAEAANTGELFF. The CDR3 DNA sequence: TGCAGCGTTGATAGGGCGGAAGCTGCGAACACCGGGGAGCTGTTTTTT.

The chain uses TRBV9 and TRBJ2-2; D not resolved. Germline V gene sequence: CDR1 SGDLS, CDR2 YYNGEE. The CDR3 runs to 15 residues. V shed 4 bases and J shed 4 bases, with 14 bases lying between them. CDR3: CASSPAPLGTGELFF. The CDR3 DNA reads TGTGCCAGCAGCCCAGCTCCGCTGGGCACCGGGGAGCTGTTTTTT.

This sequence joins TRBV18 and TRBJ1-1, with D possibly matching TRBD1 (6 bases). The V gene lost 4 bases and the J gene lost 8 bases, with 11 bases spanning the gap. Per germline, CDR1 KGHSH and CDR2 LQKENI. The CDR3 length is 12 residues. The CDR3, as DNA: TGTGCCAGCTCACTACAGGGAGACGAAGCTTTCTTT. Its protein product is CASSLQGDEAFF.

The gene calls are TRBV5-6 and TRBJ2-3; 8 bases fit TRBD2. The CDR3 loop spans 15 amino acids. CDR1 is SGHDT, CDR2 YYEEEE, per germline. Unmatched junction bases numbered 11, after V lost 7 bases and J lost 4 bases. The CDR3 here is CASGLSGSGPDTQYF. The DNA of the CDR3 is TGTGCCAGCGGATTGAGCGGGAGTGGCCCAGATACGCAGTATTTT.

This chain connects TRBV10-1 to TRBJ2-7, with TRBD1 matching over 7 bases. Germline-derived CDR1 and CDR2 are WNHNN and SYGVQD (reference sequence). Trimming took 0 bases from V and 7 from J; bases not matched to a gene: 9. This CDR3 region has 15 residues. The CDR3 DNA follows: TGCGCCAGCAGTGAGTCGAGACAGGGATTACGGGAGCAGTACTTC. This gives the protein CASSESRQGLREQYF.

The gene calls are TRBV10-3 and TRBJ1-1; no clear D. This CDR3 comprises 13 residues. Germline lookup yields CDR1 ENHRY and CDR2 SYGVKD. Trimming cost V 0 bases and J 3 bases, with 5 bases left between them. The chain's CDR3 is CAISESEDTEAFF. CDR3 DNA sequence: TGTGCCATCAGTGAGTCGGAGGACACTGAAGCTTTCTTT.

This chain connects TRBV18 to TRBJ2-5; D may be TRBD1 (5 bases). V lost 3 bases, J lost 2 bases, and 7 bases lay in between. The CDR3 consists of 13 residues. Germline V gene sequence: CDR1 KGHSH, CDR2 LQKENI. The CDR3 here is CASSPDRQETQYF. The CDR3, as DNA: TGTGCCAGCTCACCCGACAGACAAGAGACCCAGTACTTC. The full variable domain, in which reference TRBV18 and TRBJ2-5 provide the parts outside the CDR3, is NAGVMQNPRHLVRRRGQEARLRCSPMKGHSHVYWYRQLPEEGLKFMVYLQKENIIDESGMPKERFSAEFPKEGPSILRIQQVVRGDSAAYFCASSPDRQETQYFGPGTRLLVL.